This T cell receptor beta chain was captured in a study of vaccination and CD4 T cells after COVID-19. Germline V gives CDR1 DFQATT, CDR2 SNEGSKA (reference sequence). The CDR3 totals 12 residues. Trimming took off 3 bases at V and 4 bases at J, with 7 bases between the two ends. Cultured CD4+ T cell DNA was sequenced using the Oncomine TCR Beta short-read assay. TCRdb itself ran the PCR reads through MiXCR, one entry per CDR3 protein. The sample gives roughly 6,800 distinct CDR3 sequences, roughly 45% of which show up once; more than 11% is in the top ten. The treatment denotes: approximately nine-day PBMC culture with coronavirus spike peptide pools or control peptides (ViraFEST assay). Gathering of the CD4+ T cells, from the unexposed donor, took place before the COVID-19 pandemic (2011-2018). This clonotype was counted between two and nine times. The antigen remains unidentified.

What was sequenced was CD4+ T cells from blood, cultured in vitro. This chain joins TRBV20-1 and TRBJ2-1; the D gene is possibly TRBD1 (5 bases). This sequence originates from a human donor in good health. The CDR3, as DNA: TGCAGTGCTAGGGGGCTATACAATGAGCAGTTCTTC. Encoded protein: CSARGLYNEQFF.